The 28 T cell receptor beta chains below were found in one sample sequenced in a study of shared clonotypes between healthy human individuals. The data were produced by immunoSEQ multiplex PCR, yet TCRdb's version contains in-frame clones alone and is incomplete. The sample comprises 1,400,000 or so clones, about 98.5% of which are singletons, and about 0.4% rests with the top ten. Sequenced material: naive CD4+ T cells sorted from blood. Subset specified: CD45RA+ positively selected. The source is a man aged 25 to 40 in good health.

The chain recombines TRBV7-6 with TRBJ1-5; 8 positions match TRBD1. The germline V gene has CDR1 SGHVS and CDR2 FNYEAQ. V dropped 3 bases and J dropped 6; count of bases not matched to a gene: 7. This CDR3 is 15 amino acids long. The CDR3 DNA follows: TGTGCCAGCAGCTTCTCAGGGGGCGCAGGTCAGCCCCAGCATTTT. This gives the protein CASSFSGGAGQPQHF.

The chain links TRBV2 to TRBJ1-5; D uncertain. Germline lookup yields CDR1 SNHLY and CDR2 FYNNEI. Trimming shortened V by 1 base and J by 7 bases, and 11 bases separated the two germline ends. The CDR3 spans 14 residues. CDR3 DNA: TGTGCCAGCAGTGAAGGGAGGAGCGGGCAGCCCCAGCATTTT. Translating it yields CASSEGRSGQPQHF. The complete variable domain, with remaining parts taken from reference TRBV2 and TRBJ1-5, reads EPEVTQTPSHQVTQMGQEVILRCVPISNHLYFYWYRQILGQKVEFLVSFYNNEISEKSEIFDDQFSVERPDGSNFTLKIRSTKLEDSAMYFCASSEGRSGQPQHFGDGTRLSIL.

The chain links TRBV15 to TRBJ1-5; D not resolved. V dropped 1 base and J dropped 0 bases, with 10 bases sitting between them. There are 16 residues in the CDR3. Germline CDR1 and CDR2: LNHNV and YYDKDF (reference sequence). In DNA, the CDR3 is TGTGCCACCAGCAGAGGAAAAGGGCTTAGCAATCAGCCCCAGCATTTT. This sequence encodes CATSRGKGLSNQPQHF.

This clone was found once. The V gene is TRBV9, the J gene TRBJ1-5; D unresolved. The CDR3 has 15 amino acids. CDR1 and CDR2 from the germline V gene are SGDLS and YYNGEE. V was shortened by 4 bases and J by 0 bases, with 11 bases between the two germline ends. CDR3 nucleotides: TGTGCCAGCAGCCGATCGACGGATAGCAATCAGCCCCAGCATTTT. It yields the protein CASSRSTDSNQPQHF.

This chain uses TRBV9 with TRBJ2-1; maybe TRBD2 (5 bases). The V end lost 4 bases, the J end lost 10 bases, and 15 bases lay between the germline ends. The germline CDR1 and CDR2 sequences are SGDLS and YYNGEE. The CDR3 contains 13 residues. The CDR3 nucleotides read TGTGCCAGCAGCCGCAGCGGTTTGGGAGAGCAGTTCTTC. Translation gives CASSRSGLGEQFF.

CDR3 in amino acids: CASSGLMGYNEQFF. In nucleotides, the CDR3 is TGTGCCAGCAGTGGACTAATGGGCTACAATGAGCAGTTCTTC. V usage is TRBV2 and J usage is TRBJ2-1, with D possibly matching TRBD2 (5 bases). This CDR3 spans 14 amino acids. Germline V lookup: CDR1 SNHLY, CDR2 FYNNEI. V was pared by 4 bases and J by 3 bases, with 10 bases between.

The chain combines TRBV15 with TRBJ2-3; no reliable D call. This CDR3 region has 15 residues. V lost 0 bases to trimming and J lost 6 bases, with 13 bases between them. Germline V lookup: CDR1 LNHNV, CDR2 YYDKDF (reference sequence). CDR3 DNA sequence: TGTGCCACCAGCAGAGAGGTCGGACCTCGGGATACGCAGTATTTT. Amino acids: CATSREVGPRDTQYF.

This clone was detected only once. The rearrangement links TRBV5-6 to TRBJ2-5; the D is unclear. This CDR3 contains 13 residues. V was cut by 7 bases and J by 5 bases, with 15 bases left in between. Per germline, CDR1 SGHDT and CDR2 YYEEEE. The CDR3 nucleotides are TGTGCCAGCTCGACTGGGCCATGGGAGACCCAGTACTTC. Translated: CASSTGPWETQYF.

This chain joins TRBV6-1 and TRBJ2-1; 16 nucleotides agree with TRBD2. This CDR3 spans 17 amino acids. The J segment lost 7 bases and the V segment lost 4 bases, leaving 7 bases of the junction unmatched. Germline assignment: CDR1 MNHNS and CDR2 SASEGT. CDR3 sequence reads: CASSAGLAGGPGNEQFF. The CDR3 DNA reads TGTGCCAGCAGTGCGGGACTAGCGGGAGGGCCTGGAAATGAGCAGTTCTTC.

The chain uses TRBV29-1 and TRBJ2-1, with D possibly TRBD1 on 6 matching bases. The length of the CDR3 is 12 residues. The germline gives CDR1 SQVTM, CDR2 ANQGSEA. V gave up 4 bases and J gave up 4 bases, with 8 bases separating them. DNA for the CDR3: TGCAGCGTTGGCGGACAGTACAATGAGCAGTTCTTC. Protein: CSVGGQYNEQFF.

The CDR3 nucleotides read TGTGCCAGCAGCTTAGGGCTTGGAATTGAGCAGTTCTTC. Residues: CASSLGLGIEQFF. V is TRBV7-3 and J is TRBJ2-1; no clear D. Germline CDR1 SGHTA, CDR2 FQGTGA. This CDR3 comprises 13 residues. The V and J ends lost 2 bases and 9 bases respectively, with 11 bases between them.

The chain recombines TRBV5-4 with TRBJ2-7; D is undetermined. The germline gives CDR1 SGHNT, CDR2 YYREEE (reference sequence). This CDR3 has 13 residues. V lost 0 bases, J lost 0 bases, and 4 bases lay in between. The CDR3 sequence is CASSLENSYEQYF. CDR3 DNA: TGTGCCAGCAGCTTGGAAAACTCCTACGAGCAGTACTTC.

The J gene is TRBJ1-2, the V gene TRBV27; 9 bases line up with TRBD1. The CDR3 consists of 15 residues. Trimming took 6 bases from V and 4 from J; bases not matched to a gene: 9. CDR1 is MNHEY and CDR2 is SMNVEV in the germline V gene (reference sequence). CDR3 in amino acids: CASRKPGQGSYGYTF. DNA of the CDR3: TGTGCCAGCAGGAAACCGGGACAGGGTTCCTATGGCTACACCTTC.

This clone appeared a single time. This chain uses TRBV13 with TRBJ2-7; no clear D. The CDR3 sequence is 15 residues long. Trimming pared 4 bases from V and 3 bases from J, leaving 16 bases between. Germline V gene sequence: CDR1 PRHDT, CDR2 FYEKMQ (reference sequence). Written as DNA, the CDR3 is TGTGCCAGCAGCTCTGATCGAAGTAGGGACTACGAGCAGTACTTC. Protein product: CASSSDRSRDYEQYF.

The chain employs TRBV11-2 and TRBJ1-4; unclear D gene. The CDR3 extends over 16 amino acids. Trimming removed 5 bases from V and 8 bases from J, with 21 bases in between. CDR1 is SGHAT, CDR2 FQNNGV, per germline. The CDR3 here is CASSPVKGPIGEKLFF. As DNA, the CDR3 is TGTGCCAGCAGCCCTGTTAAGGGCCCGATAGGGGAAAAACTGTTTTTT.

J is TRBJ2-1 and V is TRBV10-3; D might be TRBD1 (6 bases). There are 18 residues in the CDR3. Trimming shortened V by 0 bases and J by 6 bases, and 21 bases separated the two germline ends. The germline gives CDR1 ENHRY, CDR2 SYGVKD. The CDR3 region is CAISESQGFGHSANEQFF. CDR3 bases: TGTGCCATCAGTGAGTCGCAGGGGTTCGGACATTCGGCCAATGAGCAGTTCTTC.

The CDR3 reads CASSPRPETSYEQYF. In DNA form, the CDR3 reads TGCGCCAGCAGCCCCCGGCCGGAGACTTCCTACGAGCAGTACTTC. J is TRBJ2-7 and V is TRBV5-1, with unresolved D. The CDR3 totals 15 residues. Trimming stripped 4 bases from V and 1 base from J, with 15 bases between. The germline V gene encodes CDR1 SGHRS and CDR2 YFSETQ. Using reference TRBV5-1 and TRBJ2-7 for the parts outside the CDR3, the full variable domain is KAGVTQTPRYLIKTRGQQVTLSCSPISGHRSVSWYQQTPGQGLQFLFEYFSETQRNKGNFPGRFSGRQFSNSRSEMNVSTLELGDSALYLCASSPRPETSYEQYFGPGTRLTVT.

This chain links TRBV11-2 with TRBJ2-7, with 7 bases fitting TRBD2. Germline CDR1 and CDR2: SGHAT and FQNNGV. The junction had 15 bases not matched to a gene; V was cut back by 5 bases and J by 2 bases. This CDR3 region has 17 residues. The CDR3 region is CASSRFWGGEVPYEQYF. The CDR3 DNA reads as TGTGCCAGCAGCCGCTTTTGGGGGGGGGAAGTCCCCTACGAGCAGTACTTC.

The V gene is TRBV28, the J gene TRBJ2-7, with a weak D call TRBD2 (5 bases). Trimming stripped 4 bases from V and 7 bases from J, with 14 bases between. CDR1 is MDHEN, CDR2 SYDVKM, per germline. CDR3 length: 13 amino acids. The CDR3, as DNA: TGTGCCAGCAGTTCCCTCCTTACTAGAGAGCAGTACTTC. This gives the protein CASSSLLTREQYF.

On this clone itself: Other DNA sequences in this sample translate to the same CDR3. The CDR3 sequence: CASSVTYEQYF. CDR3 sequence (DNA): TGTGCCAGCAGTGTAACATACGAGCAGTACTTC. The J gene is TRBJ2-7, the V gene TRBV2; D uncertain. The germline V and J ends were trimmed by 4 bases and 4 bases, with 5 bases remaining between them. The CDR3 runs 11 residues. Per germline, CDR1 SNHLY and CDR2 FYNNEI.

V usage is TRBV5-4 and J usage is TRBJ2-2; 14 nucleotides line up with TRBD2. Trimming cost V 2 bases and J 7 bases; bases outside gene matches: 7. Germline V lookup: CDR1 SGHNT, CDR2 YYREEE (reference sequence). The CDR3 contains 17 residues. CDR3 sequence reads: CASSFPGLAGEGGELFF. CDR3 in DNA: TGTGCCAGCAGCTTTCCGGGACTAGCGGGAGAAGGCGGGGAGCTGTTTTTT.

A word on this clone: Other DNA sequences in the same sample also yield this CDR3. The chain has TRBV5-4 and TRBJ2-7; maybe TRBD2 (7 bases). The V end was cut by 4 bases, the J end by 4 bases, with 15 bases between. In germline, CDR1 is SGHNT, CDR2 YYREEE (reference sequence). This CDR3 has 14 residues. CDR3 in amino acids: CASSPGGGRYEQYF. The CDR3 region has the DNA TGTGCCAGCAGCCCGGGGGGCGGGAGATACGAGCAGTACTTC.

V is TRBV6-6 and J is TRBJ1-5; 11 bases match TRBD1. This CDR3 comprises 16 residues. CDR1 MNHNY and CDR2 SVGAGI come from the germline V gene (reference sequence). Unmatched junction bases numbered 11, after V lost 6 bases and J lost 7 bases. CDR3 sequence: CASSSGTGGSEQPQHF. DNA for the CDR3: TGTGCCAGCAGCTCCGGGACAGGGGGGTCGGAACAGCCCCAGCATTTT.

DNA of the CDR3: TGTGCCAGCAGCTTAGCATCGGCTAGCGGGGGTGTCACAGATACGCAGTATTTT. Amino acid sequence: CASSLASASGGVTDTQYF. This chain links TRBV7-2 with TRBJ2-3, with 10 nucleotides matching TRBD2. This CDR3 is built from 18 residues. Trimming at V came to 0 bases and at J to 2 bases, leaving 8 bases not matched to a gene. Germline V lookup: CDR1 SGHTA, CDR2 FQGNSA.

In DNA form, the CDR3 reads TGTGCCAGCAGTGACCGGGCAGGGGCAATCGCAGAGCAGTACTTC. It yields the protein CASSDRAGAIAEQYF. The chain joins TRBV25-1 to TRBJ2-7; a possible D gene is TRBD1 (6 bases). The CDR3 consists of 15 residues. Germline values: CDR1 MGHDK, CDR2 SYGVNS. V lost 3 bases, J lost 7 bases, and 19 bases lay in between.

The rearrangement joins TRBV2 to TRBJ1-2, with unresolved D. V lost 2 bases, J lost 2 bases, and 9 bases lay in between. The CDR3 spans 14 residues. From germline, CDR1 is SNHLY and CDR2 FYNNEI. CDR3: CASSEMGRNYGYTF. CDR3 DNA: TGTGCCAGCAGTGAAATGGGTAGAAACTATGGCTACACCTTC. The full variable domain, with the rest looked up from reference TRBV2 and TRBJ1-2, is EPEVTQTPSHQVTQMGQEVILRCVPISNHLYFYWYRQILGQKVEFLVSFYNNEISEKSEIFDDQFSVERPDGSNFTLKIRSTKLEDSAMYFCASSEMGRNYGYTFGSGTRLTVV.

Here the CDR3 reads CASRRRLAESSYEQYF. CDR3 DNA: TGTGCCAGCAGAAGAAGACTGGCGGAAAGCTCCTACGAGCAGTACTTC. The rearrangement joins TRBV14 to TRBJ2-7; D is ambiguous. Trimming removed 6 bases at V and 0 bases at J, with 18 bases between. The CDR3 spans 16 residues. Germline assignment: CDR1 SGHDN and CDR2 FVKESK.

V gene TRBV18 combines with J gene TRBJ2-7; perhaps TRBD2 as D (6 bases). Germline V gene data show CDR1 as KGHSH and CDR2 as LQKENI. V was pared by 3 bases and J by 6 bases, with 15 bases between. CDR3 length: 14 residues. CDR3 loop: CASSPKGGHSEQYF. DNA of the CDR3: TGTGCCAGCTCACCGAAAGGAGGGCACAGCGAGCAGTACTTC.